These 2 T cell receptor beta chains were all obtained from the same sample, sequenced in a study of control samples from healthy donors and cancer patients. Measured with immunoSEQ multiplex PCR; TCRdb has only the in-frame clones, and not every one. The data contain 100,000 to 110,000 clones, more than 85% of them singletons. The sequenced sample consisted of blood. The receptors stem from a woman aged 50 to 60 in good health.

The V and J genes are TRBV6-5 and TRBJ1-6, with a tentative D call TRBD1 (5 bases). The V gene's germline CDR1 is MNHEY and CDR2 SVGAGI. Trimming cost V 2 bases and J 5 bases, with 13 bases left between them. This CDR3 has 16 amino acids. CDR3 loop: CASSYVGVPNNSPLHF. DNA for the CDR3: TGTGCCAGCAGTTACGTGGGGGTACCAAATAATTCACCCCTCCACTTT.

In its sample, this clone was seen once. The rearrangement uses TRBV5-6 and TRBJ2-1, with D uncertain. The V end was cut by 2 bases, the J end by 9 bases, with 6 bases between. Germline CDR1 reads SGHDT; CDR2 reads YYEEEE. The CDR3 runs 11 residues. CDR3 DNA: TGTGCCAGCAGCTTCTTGGGTGAGCAGTTCTTC. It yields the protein CASSFLGEQFF. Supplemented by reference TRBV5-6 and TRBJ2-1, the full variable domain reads DAGVTQSPTHLIKTRGQQVTLRCSPKSGHDTVSWYQQALGQGPQFIFQYYEEEERQRGNFPDRFSGHQFPNYSSELNVNALLLGDSALYLCASSFLGEQFFGPGTRLTVL.